This T cell receptor beta chain was captured in a study of T cell repertoires in cytomegalovirus infection. Looking at the study overall: Public signatures in TCR beta pointed to CMV infection and matching HLA type. Points from the study as a whole: Identification of carriers of CMV plus the relevant HLA was achieved through cumulative public TCR beta family frequency. HLA-C-restricted CMV clonotypes gave the most frequent clonotype in two of eight donors.

This clonotype came up a few times. The antigen is not known. Via MiXCR, TCRdb re-called the reads, giving one row per CDR3 protein. Of approximately 500,000 distinct CDR3 sequences listed, 11% are singletons. CDR1 is SGHAT, CDR2 FQNNGV, per germline. V was shortened by 11 bases and J by 3 bases, with 17 bases between the two germline ends. The CDR3 extends over 13 amino acids. The source material was PBMCs. The TCR originated in a human donor in good health (CMV status not recorded). Some clones in this sample may be carry-over from other donors' samples. V usage is TRBV11-2 and J usage is TRBJ2-7, with a possible D match to TRBD1 (6 bases). CDR3 amino acids: CALVGTRLYEQYF. The CDR3 bases are TGTGCCCTTGTCGGGACAAGGCTCTACGAGCAGTACTTC. The whole variable domain, filled in from reference TRBV11-2 and TRBJ2-7, reads EAGVAQSPRYKIIEKRQSVAFWCNPISGHATLYWYQQILGQGPKLLIQFQNNGVVDDSQLPKDRFSAERLKGVDSTLKIQPAKLEDSAVYLCALVGTRLYEQYFGPGTRLTVT.